The text below deals with one T cell receptor beta chain. Its cognate antigen is unknown. Assay used: immunoSEQ multiplex PCR; TCRdb lists only in-frame clones, some missing. The data hold 130,000 to 150,000 clones, with 78% observed a single time. This specimen belongs to a study of PD-1 blockade in classical Hodgkin lymphoma. Study details: Nivolumab dosing for patients was 3 mg/kg, administered intravenously every 2 weeks. Study-level findings and limits: Baseline TCR diversity was reportedly lower in newly diagnosed patients than in healthy donors. It was reported as lower still in relapsed/refractory patients. TCR diversity in CD4+, not CD8+, cells rose significantly by C4D1.

Every patient had relapsed following autologous stem cell transplantation, and cohorts differed in brentuximab vedotin exposure. Trimming cost V 7 bases and J 5 bases, with 12 bases left between them. This CDR3 spans 14 amino acids. In germline, CDR1 is MNHEY, CDR2 SVGAGI. Source: peripheral blood mononuclear cells (PBMCs), taken before the second cycle of nivolumab. The source is a human donor with classical Hodgkin lymphoma. The rearrangement uses TRBV6-5 and TRBJ1-6; TRBD1 might be the D (5 bases). CDR3: CASNQGANNSPLHF. The CDR3 coding sequence is TGTGCCAGCAACCAGGGAGCCAATAATTCACCCCTCCACTTT.